This T cell receptor (beta chain) appears in the sequencing data of a study of T cells after posttransplantation cyclophosphamide. This clone has ten or more counts. J gave up 3 bases and V 6 bases, and 14 bases lay outside the gene matches. CDR1 and CDR2 (germline): SGHAT, FQNNGV. This CDR3 contains 17 residues. Libraries were prepared by immunoSEQ multiplex PCR; TCRdb keeps only in-frame clonotypes and omits some of them. Listed for the sample are about 12,000 clones, none seen a single time. The clonotype originates from a woman in her thirties or forties in good health, CMV-negative, and a related stem cell transplant donor. The sample comprised PBMCs. The chain carries TRBV11-2 and TRBJ2-3; 8 positions agree with TRBD1. DNA for the CDR3: TGTGCCAGCAGGGGCGTCGGGACAGGTCTAAATACAGATACGCAGTATTTT. This encodes CASRGVGTGLNTDTQYF.